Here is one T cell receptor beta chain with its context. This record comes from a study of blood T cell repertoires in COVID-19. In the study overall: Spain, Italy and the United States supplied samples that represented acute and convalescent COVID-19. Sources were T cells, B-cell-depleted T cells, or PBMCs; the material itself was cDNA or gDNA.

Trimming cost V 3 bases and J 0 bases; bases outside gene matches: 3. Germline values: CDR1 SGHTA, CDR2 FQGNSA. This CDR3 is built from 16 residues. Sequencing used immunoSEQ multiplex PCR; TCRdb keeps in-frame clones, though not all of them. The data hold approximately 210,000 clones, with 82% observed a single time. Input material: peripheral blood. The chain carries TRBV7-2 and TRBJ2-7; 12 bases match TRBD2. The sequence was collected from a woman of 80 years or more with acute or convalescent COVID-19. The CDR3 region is CASSLTSGGLSYEQYF. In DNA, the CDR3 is TGTGCCAGCAGCTTGACTAGCGGGGGTCTCTCCTACGAGCAGTACTTC.